This T cell receptor beta chain appears in the sequencing data of a study of blood T cells in healthy people across ages. Broader study findings: Underestimates were what the diversity estimates from one million T cells were considered to be. Observed TCR beta diversity per million T cells went down as age went up. This fall followed a roughly linear course with age.

Germline-derived CDR1 and CDR2 are LNHNV and YYDKDF (reference sequence). The CDR3 has 18 amino acids. J gave up 3 bases and V 5 bases, and 14 bases lay outside the gene matches. Points on this clonotype: No antigen is known for it.

A J-beta primer mix and a sample-barcoded 5' primer were used in a second PCR of about 7 to 12 cycles. Each cDNA molecule, via a template-switch adaptor with 12 random nucleotides, was tagged. TCRdb re-analysed the 5' RACE reads in MiXCR, keeping a single row per CDR3 protein. The sample carries over 1.5 million distinct CDR3 sequences, around half recorded once. A minimum of 6 micrograms of total RNA was extracted per sample. This sequence originates from a woman between 40 and 55 years old in good health. Sequencing was performed on blood. The rearrangement uses TRBV15 and TRBJ2-2; 8 positions agree with TRBD2. The CDR3 coding sequence is TGTGCCACCAGCCCCTGGACTAGCTCACCTTCATACACCGGGGAGCTGTTTTTT. Protein product: CATSPWTSSPSYTGELFF.